This entry lists 16 T cell receptor beta chains sequenced from one sample in a study of blood T cell repertoires in COVID-19. Assay: immunoSEQ multiplex PCR; the TCRdb copy retains only in-frame clones and omits some. The data show 40,000 or so clones, around 91% seen once. Material: peripheral blood. The receptor set was obtained from a man aged 55 to 70 with active or convalescent COVID-19.

This CDR3 is CASQGVNQPQHF. The CDR3 DNA sequence: TGTGCCAGTCAGGGTGTGAATCAGCCCCAGCATTTT. The chain couples TRBV19 to TRBJ1-5; a possible D gene is TRBD1 (5 bases). Germline loops: CDR1 LNHDA, CDR2 SQIVND (reference sequence). There are 12 residues in the CDR3. Trimming shortened V by 8 bases and J by 4 bases, and 9 bases separated the two germline ends.

The chain recombines TRBV13 with TRBJ2-7; 11 positions match TRBD2. V gave up 4 bases and J gave up 3 bases; unmatched junction bases: 5. Germline loops: CDR1 PRHDT, CDR2 FYEKMQ (reference sequence). This CDR3 is built from 15 residues. CDR3 DNA sequence: TGTGCCAGCAGCTCAAGGGGACTAGCGGTCTACGAGCAGTACTTC. Its translation: CASSSRGLAVYEQYF.

V usage is TRBV11-3 and J usage is TRBJ2-2; TRBD2 is a possible D gene (6 bases). The germline V and J ends were trimmed by 5 bases and 6 bases, with 10 bases remaining between them. CDR3 length equals 13 residues. Germline V CDR1 and CDR2: SGHNT, YENEEA. CDR3 sequence reads: CASSPAGSGELFF. CDR3 coding DNA: TGTGCCAGCAGCCCCGCGGGGTCCGGGGAGCTGTTTTTT.

This chain links TRBV5-1 with TRBJ1-6; 8 bases are shared with TRBD1. CDR1 and CDR2 from the germline V gene are SGHRS and YFSETQ. V was pared by 4 bases and J by 8 bases, with 5 bases of the junction left unmatched. CDR3 length: 14 residues. The CDR3 spells CASSPGQGDSPLHF. CDR3 nucleotides: TGCGCCAGCAGCCCCGGACAGGGCGATTCACCCCTCCACTTT. The entire variable domain, with the rest obtained from reference TRBV5-1 and TRBJ1-6, is as follows: KAGVTQTPRYLIKTRGQQVTLSCSPISGHRSVSWYQQTPGQGLQFLFEYFSETQRNKGNFPGRFSGRQFSNSRSEMNVSTLELGDSALYLCASSPGQGDSPLHFGNGTRLTVT.

This chain uses TRBV3-1 (or the pseudogene TRBV3-2) with TRBJ1-6, with 9 bases identical to TRBD1. In germline, CDR1 is LGHDT, CDR2 YNNKEL (reference sequence). V gave up 6 bases and J gave up 10 bases; unmatched junction bases: 7. The CDR3 extends over 14 amino acids. CDR3 in amino acids: CASRQGALWSPLHF. CDR3 DNA: TGTGCCAGCAGACAGGGGGCGTTATGGTCACCCCTCCACTTT.

The J gene is TRBJ2-7, the V gene TRBV18, with D possibly TRBD2 on 6 matching bases. Trimming stripped 0 bases from V and 7 bases from J, with 19 bases between. The CDR3 length is 16 residues. Looked up from germline, CDR1 is KGHSH and CDR2 is LQKENI. The CDR3 is CASSPPGNTAGREQYF. The CDR3 bases are TGTGCCAGCTCACCACCGGGGAATACGGCGGGACGGGAGCAGTACTTC. The whole variable domain, filled in from reference TRBV18 and TRBJ2-7, reads NAGVMQNPRHLVRRRGQEARLRCSPMKGHSHVYWYRQLPEEGLKFMVYLQKENIIDESGMPKERFSAEFPKEGPSILRIQQVVRGDSAAYFCASSPPGNTAGREQYFGPGTRLTVT.

The CDR3, as DNA: TGTGCCAGCAGCCCCCATCAGGGGTACACCGGGGAGCTGTTTTTT. Translating it yields CASSPHQGYTGELFF. The J gene is TRBJ2-2, the V gene TRBV6-2 or TRBV6-3; D is perhaps TRBD1 (6 bases). This CDR3 has 15 residues. From germline, CDR1 is MNHEY and CDR2 SVGEGT. Between the trimmed V and J ends, which lost 6 bases and 3 bases, there was a span of 14 bases.

The chain recombines TRBV11-2 with TRBJ2-7; no definite D call. Deletions cut 3 bases from V and 2 bases from J, with 5 bases between. This CDR3 has 12 amino acids. The germline CDR1 and CDR2 sequences are SGHAT and FQNNGV. CDR3 sequence (DNA): TGTGCCAGCAGCTTTCATCCCTACGAGCAGTACTTC. It encodes CASSFHPYEQYF.

This chain links TRBV29-1 with TRBJ2-5; 13 nucleotides align to TRBD2. V dropped 5 bases and J dropped 7; count of bases not matched to a gene: 10. Germline-derived CDR1 and CDR2 are SQVTM and ANQGSEA. The length of the CDR3 is 15 residues. The DNA for the CDR3 is TGCAGCGTTCCCCCGGGACTAGCGGGAAGTTTGACCCAGTACTTC. It is translated as CSVPPGLAGSLTQYF.

A few counts support this clone. The chain employs TRBV2 and TRBJ2-7, with D hard to call. V dropped 2 bases and J dropped 4 bases, with 12 bases sitting between them. The germline V gene encodes CDR1 SNHLY and CDR2 FYNNEI. The CDR3 consists of 14 residues. CDR3 in amino acids: CASSESESLYEQYF. CDR3 DNA sequence: TGTGCCAGCAGTGAAAGCGAGTCCCTTTACGAGCAGTACTTC.

The chain links TRBV28 to TRBJ1-5; 8 bases agree with TRBD1. The CDR3 covers 16 residues. The junction had 10 bases not matched to a gene; V was cut back by 4 bases and J by 5 bases. Looked up from germline, CDR1 is MDHEN and CDR2 is SYDVKM. CDR3 in amino acids: CASSSPRTGLDQPQHF. CDR3 bases: TGTGCCAGCAGTTCCCCCCGGACAGGGTTGGATCAGCCCCAGCATTTT.

This clone was found once. The chain links TRBV10-3 to TRBJ1-5; D is ambiguous. V gave up 0 bases and J gave up 7 bases, with 13 bases separating them. CDR3 length: 15 residues. Germline lookup yields CDR1 ENHRY and CDR2 SYGVKD. CDR3 sequence reads: CAISESTGFGQPQHF. For the CDR3, the DNA is TGTGCCATCAGTGAGTCGACGGGATTCGGGCAGCCCCAGCATTTT.

The chain carries TRBV2 and TRBJ2-6; D perhaps matches TRBD2 (5 bases). Germline values: CDR1 SNHLY, CDR2 FYNNEI. V was shortened by 4 bases and J by 0 bases, with 13 bases between the two germline ends. The CDR3 loop spans 17 amino acids. The CDR3 protein is CASSVVLGSSGANVLTF. CDR3 coding DNA: TGTGCCAGCAGTGTGGTTTTGGGGAGCTCTGGGGCCAACGTCCTGACTTTC.

The gene calls are TRBV28 and TRBJ2-3; 12 positions match TRBD2. The CDR3 extends over 16 amino acids. Losses at the gene ends were 4 bases for V and 8 bases for J; bases not matched to a gene: 10. Per the germline V gene, CDR1 is MDHEN and CDR2 is SYDVKM. CDR3 protein: CASSSPSGRGLGTQYF. CDR3 nucleotide sequence: TGTGCCAGCAGTTCCCCTAGCGGGAGGGGTTTGGGTACGCAGTATTTT.

This clone came up once. This chain links TRBV19 with TRBJ1-6; a possible D gene is TRBD1 (6 bases). The CDR3 is 14 amino acids. V lost 3 bases to trimming and J lost 7 bases, with 10 bases between them. Germline lookup yields CDR1 LNHDA and CDR2 SQIVND (reference sequence). The CDR3 DNA is TGTGCCAGTAGTATCACAGGGACGAATTCACCCCTCCACTTT. This translates into CASSITGTNSPLHF.

The chain links TRBV6-1 to TRBJ1-2; no firm D call. V was cut by 3 bases and J by 4 bases, with 12 bases left in between. Germline CDR1 and CDR2: MNHNS and SASEGT. The CDR3 length is 14 residues. CDR3 protein: CASSEGEGGYGYTF. CDR3 nucleotide sequence: TGTGCCAGCAGTGAGGGTGAGGGAGGCTATGGCTACACCTTC.